What follows describes a single T cell receptor beta chain. Its antigen is unidentified. Trimming left V 6 bases short and J 1 base short, with 12 bases between. Germline V gene lookup returns CDR1 SGHVS and CDR2 FNYEAQ. This CDR3 is 14 amino acids long. The treatment denotes: oral pan-JAK inhibitor, 5-10 mg twice daily. PBMCs yielded sorted CD4+ and CD8+ T cells. These data are taken from a study of CD8+ T cells in alopecia areata. About the study: Each day, treated patients took oral tofacitinib twice, at 5 to 10 mg per dose.

Study-level points and caveats: Expanded CD8+ clones among the top 100, as well as scalp clonality, were significantly decreased by tofacitinib. With tofacitinib ongoing, many expanded lesional clones persisted in both scalp and blood.

cDNA prepared by RNA extraction and subsequent reverse transcription served as the template for sequencing. Some clones are missing from TCRdb's copy, which holds only in-frame ones; the method was immunoSEQ multiplex PCR. This sample has fewer than 200,000 clones; around 59% occur once, and the top ten carry 11% to 15%. The clonotype comes from a human donor with alopecia areata. The sample was CD4+ T cells sorted from blood, taken at week 24, from a patient treated with tofacitinib. The genes are TRBV7-6 and TRBJ1-2; the D gene is possibly TRBD1 (5 bases). In DNA form, the CDR3 reads TGTGCCAGCAGGGTCGACAGCTTTAACTATGGCTACACCTTC. Protein sequence: CASRVDSFNYGYTF.